This T cell receptor (beta chain) derives from a study of naive CD8 T cells in extremely preterm neonates. Clones were sequenced by immunoSEQ multiplex PCR, and TCRdb holds only the in-frame ones, with some missing. The top ten clones hold about 0.85% of a sample with tens of thousands of clones, more than 70% of them seen once. Study findings and constraints: Preterm neonate repertoires were significantly less rich by iChao1 than others. Relative to older groups, preterm infants had shorter, less trimmed CDR3s with fewer N additions.

Of note for this clone: Its antigen is undetermined.

Samples were taken at extremely preterm deliveries at about 23-27 weeks of gestation. Sorting kept Annexin V-negative CD3+CD8+CD45RA+CCR7+ naive T cells. Each sample had roughly 17,000–110,000 sorted naive CD8+ T cells. The length of the CDR3 is 14 residues. Germline loops: CDR1 MNHEY, CDR2 SMNVEV (reference sequence). V lost 2 bases to trimming and J lost 6 bases, with 8 bases between them. This TCR was recovered from a boy who was born preterm. V and J are TRBV27 and TRBJ1-6; D uncertain. Source material: naive CD8+ T cells from cord blood. The chain's CDR3 is CASSLRGGNSPLHF. DNA for the CDR3: TGTGCCAGCAGTTTAAGAGGTGGTAATTCACCCCTCCACTTT.